This TCR beta chain was observed in a study of beta chain features in type 1 diabetes. CD45RO/CCR7/CD25/CD127/CD95/CD27 sorting isolated CD4+ naive, central memory, regulatory and stem cell-like memory cells. Reverse transcription of all isolated RNA meant that expressed TCRB transcripts were sequenced. Data came from immunoSEQ multiplex PCR; TCRdb stores just in-frame clones and leaves some out. This table has 500,000 to 850,000 clones, about an eighth appearing once. Study results and caveats: Shortening that was moderate but significant affected the TCRB CDR3s of Type 1 diabetes patients in all four CD4+ subsets. Researchers cautioned that cDNA sequencing could over-represent cells with high TCR expression. It was not settled here whether HLA type affects TCRB rearrangement.

V lost 6 bases to trimming and J lost 0 bases; unmatched junction nucleotides: 4. Germline V gene lookup returns CDR1 MNHNS and CDR2 SASEGT. The CDR3 covers 15 residues. This clone has a handful of counts. What it recognizes is unknown. The chain combines TRBV6-1 with TRBJ2-1; TRBD1 aligns across 8 bases. The source is a young man with type 1 diabetes. The sample consisted of naive CD4+ T cells from blood. DNA of the CDR3: TGTGCCAGCAGCTACAGGGGGAGCTCCTACAATGAGCAGTTCTTC. Translated: CASSYRGSSYNEQFF.